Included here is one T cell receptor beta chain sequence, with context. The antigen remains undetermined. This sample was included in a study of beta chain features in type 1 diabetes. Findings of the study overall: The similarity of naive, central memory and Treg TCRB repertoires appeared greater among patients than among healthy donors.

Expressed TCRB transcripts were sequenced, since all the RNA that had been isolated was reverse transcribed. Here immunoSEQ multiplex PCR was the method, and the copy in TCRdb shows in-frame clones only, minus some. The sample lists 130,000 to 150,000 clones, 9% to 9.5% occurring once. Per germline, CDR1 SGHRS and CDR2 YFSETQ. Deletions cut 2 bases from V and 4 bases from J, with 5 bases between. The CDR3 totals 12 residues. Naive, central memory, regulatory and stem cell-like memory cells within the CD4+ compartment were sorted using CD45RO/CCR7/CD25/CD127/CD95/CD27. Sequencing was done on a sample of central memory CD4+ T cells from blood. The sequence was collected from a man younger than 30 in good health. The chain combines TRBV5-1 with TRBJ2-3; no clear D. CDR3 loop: CASSLAPDTQYF. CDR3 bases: TGCGCCAGCAGCTTAGCACCAGATACGCAGTATTTT. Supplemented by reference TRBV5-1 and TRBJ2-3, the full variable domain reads KAGVTQTPRYLIKTRGQQVTLSCSPISGHRSVSWYQQTPGQGLQFLFEYFSETQRNKGNFPGRFSGRQFSNSRSEMNVSTLELGDSALYLCASSLAPDTQYFGPGTRLTVL.